Below, 12 T cell receptor beta chains from the same sample are listed, as sequenced in a study of T cell repertoires in cytomegalovirus infection. A single record per CDR3 protein comes from TCRdb applying MiXCR to the reads. The profile shows roughly 990,000 distinct CDR3 sequences, approximately 31% of them singletons. Antigens of these TCRs are unknown. The sequences come from cultured CD8+ T cells from PBMCs, collected from culture after CMV antigen stimulation. These receptors were taken from a human donor in good health (CMV status not recorded). Some clones in this sample may be carry-over from other donors' samples.

The table lists this clonotype with many counts. This chain links TRBV7-6 with TRBJ2-7, with a weak D call TRBD1 (6 bases). The CDR3 spans 15 residues. Trimming took 2 bases from V and 3 from J, leaving 14 bases between them. The germline CDR1 and CDR2 sequences are SGHVS and FNYEAQ. In nucleotides, the CDR3 is TGTGCCAGCAGCTTATACCAGGGGCCTAACTACGAGCAGTACTTC. Protein: CASSLYQGPNYEQYF.

This clonotype has a handful of counts. The gene calls are TRBV7-9 and TRBJ2-5, with D maybe TRBD2 (6 bases). The CDR3 has 18 amino acids. V was pared by 1 base and J by 2 bases, with 20 bases between. CDR1 and CDR2 from the germline V gene are SEHNR and FQNEAQ (reference sequence). CDR3 nucleotides: TGTGCCAGCAGCTTAGTGCGTTCGGGAGACTACGGGCAAGAGACCCAGTACTTC. This sequence encodes CASSLVRSGDYGQETQYF.

The rearrangement uses TRBV12-3 or TRBV12-4 and TRBJ1-2; 8 nucleotides line up with TRBD1. The CDR3 has 14 residues. V shed 5 bases and J 3 bases; nucleotides not matched to a gene: 5. The CDR3 bases are TGTGCCAGCAGTCGGACAGGGACCGACTATGGCTACACCTTC. It yields the protein CASSRTGTDYGYTF.

The rearrangement joins TRBV19 to TRBJ1-1; D unclear. This CDR3 region has 15 residues. V lost 3 bases and J lost 3, with 14 bases in between. CDR1 and CDR2 from the germline V gene are LNHDA and SQIVND (reference sequence). CDR3 nucleotide sequence: TGTGCCAGTAGTATCCAAGCCCCACCCTACACTGAAGCTTTCTTT. It specifies CASSIQAPPYTEAFF.

The rearrangement joins TRBV20-1 to TRBJ1-5; D gene unclear. Between the trimmed V and J ends, which lost 0 bases and 9 bases, there was a span of 6 bases. The CDR3 contains 11 residues. Germline-derived CDR1 and CDR2 are DFQATT and SNEGSKA (reference sequence). The CDR3 DNA sequence: TGCAGTGCTAGAGAGAGTCTGCCCCAGCATTTT. Its translation: CSARESLPQHF.

This clonotype was seen only a few times. The chain employs TRBV5-1 and TRBJ2-7; 12 nucleotides agree with TRBD2. This CDR3 contains 15 residues. CDR1 and CDR2 from the germline V gene are SGHRS and YFSETQ. The V segment lost 4 bases and the J segment 2 bases; nucleotides outside the gene matches: 4. CDR3 in DNA: TGCGCCAGCAGCAGAGGACTAGCGGGGCCCTACGAGCAGTACTTC. This gives the protein CASSRGLAGPYEQYF.

The chain couples TRBV4-2 to TRBJ2-4; the D is unclear. V lost 0 bases and J lost 8, with 11 bases in between. The germline V gene encodes CDR1 LGHNA and CDR2 YNFKEQ. There are 14 residues in the CDR3. CDR3 coding DNA: TGTGCCAGCAGCCAAGAAGAAGGGTTGGACATTCAGTACTTC. It yields the protein CASSQEEGLDIQYF.

This clonotype was found a few times. DNA for the CDR3: TGTGCCAGCAGTTTACCAGTAAGCGACGGCGGCTACACCTTC. Its translation: CASSLPVSDGGYTF. The V call is TRBV12-3 or TRBV12-4, the J call TRBJ1-2; D remains unclear. The CDR3 loop spans 14 amino acids. Deletions cut 2 bases from V and 8 bases from J, with 15 bases between.

Comments on this clonotype: An end of the junction differs from the germline gene, which may be a read error. The chain combines TRBV27 with TRBJ1-1; no clear D gene. The CDR3 runs 11 residues. Per the germline V gene, CDR1 is MNHEY and CDR2 is SMNVEV (reference sequence). The CDR3 region has the DNA TGTGTCAGCTCCTGGGGCACTGAAGCTTTCTTT. This codes for CVSSWGTEAFF.

This chain uses TRBV6-1 with TRBJ2-2; tentatively, D is TRBD1 (6 bases). CDR1 MNHNS and CDR2 SASEGT come from the germline V gene. The CDR3 runs to 16 residues. V lost 5 bases, J lost 1 base, and 14 bases lay in between. The CDR3 reads CASSTPEGVNTGELFF. As DNA, the CDR3 is TGTGCCAGCAGTACTCCAGAGGGGGTGAACACCGGGGAGCTGTTTTTT.

In the case of this clonotype: The junction departs from the called germline gene at one end, perhaps through a read error. This chain uses TRBV19 with TRBJ1-2; TRBD1 aligns across 8 bases. The CDR3 length is 14 residues. Germline lookup yields CDR1 LNHDA and CDR2 SQIVND (reference sequence). The CDR3 nucleotides read TGTGTCAGTACAGGGGGGCTAAGTTTCTATGGCTACACCTTC. Protein: CVSTGGLSFYGYTF.

This clonotype was found a few times. The chain has TRBV6-1 and TRBJ1-2; perhaps TRBD1 as D (5 bases). The germline V and J ends were trimmed by 3 bases and 3 bases, with 14 bases remaining between them. Germline CDR1 reads MNHNS; CDR2 reads SASEGT. The CDR3 has 15 residues. CDR3 region: CASSEPDTAYYGYTF. The CDR3 region has the DNA TGTGCCAGCAGTGAGCCGGACACCGCATACTATGGCTACACCTTC.